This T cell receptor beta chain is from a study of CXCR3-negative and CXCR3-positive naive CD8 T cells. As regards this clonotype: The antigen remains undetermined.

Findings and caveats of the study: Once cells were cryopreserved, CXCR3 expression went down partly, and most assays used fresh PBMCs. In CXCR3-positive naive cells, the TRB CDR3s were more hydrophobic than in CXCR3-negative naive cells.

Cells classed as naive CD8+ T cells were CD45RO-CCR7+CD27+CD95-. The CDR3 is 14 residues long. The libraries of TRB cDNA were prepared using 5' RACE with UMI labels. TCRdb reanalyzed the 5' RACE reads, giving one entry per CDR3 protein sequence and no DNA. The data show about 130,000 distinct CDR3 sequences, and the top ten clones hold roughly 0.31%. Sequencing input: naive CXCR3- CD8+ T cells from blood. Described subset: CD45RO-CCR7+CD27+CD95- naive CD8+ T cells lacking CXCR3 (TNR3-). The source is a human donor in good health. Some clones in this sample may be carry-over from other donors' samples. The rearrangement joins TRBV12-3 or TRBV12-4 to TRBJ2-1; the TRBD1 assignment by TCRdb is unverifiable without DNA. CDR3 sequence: CASSPWGGNNEQFF.